The 10 T cell receptor beta chains listed next were all sequenced from one sample in a study of T cell changes during pregnancy in multiple sclerosis. This table comes from immunoSEQ multiplex PCR, and its TCRdb copy is limited to in-frame clones, with some not included. The top ten hold about 8.3% of the sample, which has more than 35,000 clones, roughly 93% seen once. The sample in question was CD8+ T cells from peripheral blood mononuclear cells, obtained in the third trimester of pregnancy. The receptors were sampled from a female donor with multiple sclerosis, enrolled in a pregnancy study.

The genes are TRBV27 and TRBJ2-7, with 11 bases matching TRBD2. This CDR3 region has 16 residues. The J segment lost 4 bases and the V segment lost 5 bases, leaving 10 bases of the junction unmatched. Per the germline V gene, CDR1 is MNHEY and CDR2 is SMNVEV (reference sequence). The CDR3: CASSPSSGGLSYEQYF. CDR3 in DNA: TGTGCCAGCAGTCCCTCTAGCGGGGGGCTCTCTTACGAGCAGTACTTC.

The V call is TRBV2, the J call TRBJ2-7, with D perhaps matching TRBD1 (6 bases). The CDR3 has 14 residues. From germline, CDR1 is SNHLY and CDR2 FYNNEI. V gave up 7 bases and J gave up 2 bases, with 15 bases separating them. The CDR3 coding sequence is TGTGCCAGCACCCCTTACAGGGACCCCTACGAGCAGTACTTC. This encodes CASTPYRDPYEQYF.

The chain joins TRBV15 to TRBJ2-5; 7 bases map to TRBD1. V was pared by 1 base and J by 5 bases, with 7 bases of the junction left unmatched. Germline V gene lookup returns CDR1 LNHNV and CDR2 YYDKDF (reference sequence). The CDR3 has 15 amino acids. CDR3: CATSRVLGQRETQYF. The CDR3 DNA follows: TGTGCCACCAGCAGAGTGCTGGGACAGCGGGAGACCCAGTACTTC.

This clone has only one observation. The rearrangement joins TRBV6-1 to TRBJ2-1, with TRBD2 matching 13 bases. CDR1 and CDR2 (germline): MNHNS, SASEGT. V lost 6 bases and J lost 9; bases outside the gene matches: 2. The CDR3 has 13 amino acids. CDR3 sequence: CASRLAGGVEQFF. The DNA of the CDR3 is TGTGCCAGCAGACTAGCGGGGGGGGTTGAGCAGTTCTTC.

The chain couples TRBV5-4 to TRBJ1-2, with 8 bases fitting TRBD1. Germline V gene lookup returns CDR1 SGHNT and CDR2 YYREEE (reference sequence). CDR3 length equals 16 residues. The V and J ends lost 10 bases and 5 bases, in that order; junction bases with no gene match: 19. The DNA for the CDR3 is TGTGCCTTTAAGGAAGCAGGGAACTGGGACAGGTATGGCTACACCTTC. This sequence encodes CAFKEAGNWDRYGYTF.

This sequence joins TRBV4-1 and TRBJ2-3; D unclear. Germline V gives CDR1 MGHRA, CDR2 YSYEKL. Trimming shortened V by 0 bases and J by 2 bases, and 9 bases separated the two germline ends. The CDR3 runs 15 residues. The CDR3 region is CASSQDRGPTDTQYF. As DNA, the CDR3 is TGCGCCAGCAGCCAAGATCGAGGTCCCACAGATACGCAGTATTTT.

The genes are TRBV27 and TRBJ2-1, with D maybe TRBD1 (6 bases). Deletions cut 5 bases from V and 8 bases from J, with 13 bases between. This CDR3 has 13 residues. The germline CDR1 and CDR2 sequences are MNHEY and SMNVEV (reference sequence). The DNA for the CDR3 is TGTGCCAGCAGTCCGGGGACAAATTATGAGCAGTTCTTC. Translation: CASSPGTNYEQFF.

CDR3 DNA: TGTGCCAGCAGTCACTCTTTGGAGGAGCAGTACTTC. Translation: CASSHSLEEQYF. The rearrangement uses TRBV2 and TRBJ2-7; the D is unclear. CDR1 and CDR2 (germline): SNHLY, FYNNEI. Trimming took 5 bases from V and 7 from J, leaving 12 bases between them. The CDR3 totals 12 residues.

V and J are TRBV4-1 and TRBJ2-1; maybe TRBD2 (6 bases). The V end lost 4 bases, the J end lost 0 bases, and 13 bases lay between the germline ends. In germline, CDR1 is MGHRA, CDR2 YSYEKL. The length of the CDR3 is 16 residues. CDR3 coding DNA: TGCGCCAGCAGCCTCAGCGGGTCGAGCTCCTACAATGAGCAGTTCTTC. It specifies CASSLSGSSSYNEQFF.

The chain links TRBV29-1 to TRBJ2-5; the D gene is possibly TRBD2 (6 bases). This CDR3 has 15 residues. Germline CDR1 is SQVTM and CDR2 is ANQGSEA. Trimming pared 3 bases from V and 7 bases from J, leaving 21 bases between. The CDR3 loop is CSVDSEPAGKMTQYF. The CDR3 region has the DNA TGCAGCGTTGATTCCGAGCCCGCGGGAAAGATGACCCAGTACTTC.